This T cell receptor beta chain stems from a study of T cells expressing NK-cell markers. For the study at large: The study drew TCR beta repertoires from sorted CD3+CD56+NKG2C+, CD3+CD56+NKG2C- and CD3+CD56-NKG2C+ T cells. HCMV seropositivity characterized most of the eight sequenced donors, and seronegativity one.

The CDR3 extends over 17 amino acids. CDR1 and CDR2 (germline): DFQATT, SNEGSKA (reference sequence). Note on this clonotype: Its antigen is not identified.

Study-level points and caveats: A handful of donors showed these clonotypes also leading the CD3+CD56-NKG2C+ fraction. Several of the donors carried dominant NKG2C+ clonotypes that took up about 1.0-7.0% of their CD8+ T cells.

TCRdb reprocessed the 5' RACE reads and keeps a single row for each CDR3 protein, giving no DNA. The sample data list 350,000 to 500,000 distinct CDR3 sequences. The receptor's source is a woman between 18 and 75 years old in good health. The chain joins TRBV20-1 to TRBJ2-2; TCRdb designates TRBD2, a call that cannot be tested without DNA. Sequenced sample: blood T cells: a sorted CD56 or NKG2C T cell subset, CD4+ or CD8+ T cells, or bulk PBMC T cells (not recorded which). CDR3 protein: CSALNPGLAGVVGELFF.